The rows below give T cell receptor beta chains drawn from one sample of a study of cytomegalovirus exposure and HLA in healthy donors. Produced via immunoSEQ multiplex PCR; TCRdb's table is partial and in-frame only. The sample lists about 92,000 clones; approximately 94% were seen once. Sequenced material: PBMCs. These receptors originate from a young woman in good health and CMV-seropositive. Both conserved end residues are part of each CDR3. A D gene is named only where the DNA matches it firmly. Clone size appears in some rows only: once, few, many, or a class for an expanded clone.

abundance	d_gene	v_gene	j_gene	CDR3aa	CDR3nt
NA	TRBD2	TRBV13	TRBJ2-3	CASSPYGTSGTDTQYF	TGTGCCAGCAGCCCATACGGGACTAGCGGCACAGATACGCAGTATTTT
NA	NA	TRBV5-8	TRBJ1-5	CASSLGQVYSNQPQHF	TGTGCCAGCAGCTTGGGCCAGGTTTATAGCAATCAGCCCCAGCATTTT
NA	TRBD2	TRBV28	TRBJ2-7	CASRPKREGLGEQYF	TGTGCCAGCAGACCTAAGCGGGAGGGCCTGGGCGAGCAGTACTTC
NA	NA	TRBV19	TRBJ2-3	CASSMLTDTQYF	TGTGCCAGTAGTATGTTAACAGATACGCAGTATTTT
few	NA	TRBV18	TRBJ1-2	CASSPSPGYYGYTF	TGTGCCAGCTCACCAAGTCCAGGTTACTATGGCTACACCTTC
NA	NA	TRBV14	TRBJ2-7	CASSQDPGQRRSQYF	TGTGCCAGCAGCCAAGATCCAGGACAGCGCCGCTCGCAGTACTTC
NA	TRBD2	TRBV9	TRBJ2-2	CASSPGLPNTGELFF	TGTGCCAGCAGCCCGGGACTACCGAACACCGGGGAGCTGTTTTTT
NA	NA	TRBV7-9	TRBJ1-3	CASSFQTESSGNTIYF	TGTGCCAGCAGCTTTCAGACGGAGAGCTCTGGAAACACCATATATTTT
NA	NA	TRBV27	TRBJ2-5	CASSRGGGETQYF	TGTGCCAGCTCCAGGGGAGGGGGAGAGACCCAGTACTTC
few	TRBD2	TRBV7-9	TRBJ2-7	CASSFGTSGYEQYF	TGTGCCAGCAGCTTCGGGACTAGCGGGTACGAGCAGTACTTC
NA	TRBD2	TRBV4-3	TRBJ2-1	CASSQNGGGFYNEQFF	TGCGCCAGCAGCCAAAATGGGGGGGGATTTTACAATGAGCAGTTCTTC
NA	NA	TRBV11-2	TRBJ2-1	CASSLDIADEQFF	TGTGCCAGCAGCTTAGACATCGCGGATGAGCAGTTCTTC
NA	TRBD2	TRBV7-2	TRBJ2-1	CASSPRTSGYNEQFF	TGTGCCAGCAGCCCTAGGACTAGCGGATACAATGAGCAGTTCTTC
NA	NA	TRBV19	TRBJ1-5	CASSISVVQPQHF	TGTGCCAGTAGTATATCGGTCGTCCAGCCCCAGCATTTT
NA	NA	TRBV7-2	TRBJ1-4	CASSLSLGGEKLFF	TGTGCCAGCAGCTTATCGCTAGGGGGTGAAAAACTGTTTTTT
NA	TRBD1	TRBV7-9	TRBJ1-1	CASRRGTGVNTEAFF	TGTGCCAGCAGGCGTGGGACAGGGGTTAACACTGAAGCTTTCTTT
NA	TRBD1	TRBV5-8	TRBJ1-3	CASSWDRRSGNTIYF	TGTGCCAGCAGCTGGGACAGGAGGTCTGGAAACACCATATATTTT
NA	NA	TRBV19	TRBJ2-7	CATTGSSYEQYF	TGTGCCACCACAGGGAGCTCCTACGAGCAGTACTTC
NA	NA	TRBV13	TRBJ2-1	CASSTTGISYNEQFF	TGTGCCAGCAGCACCACGGGGATCTCCTACAATGAGCAGTTCTTC
NA	TRBD1	TRBV29-1	TRBJ1-2	CSVERQGGAGYTF	TGCAGCGTTGAGAGACAGGGTGGGGCTGGCTACACCTTC
NA	TRBD1	TRBV19	TRBJ2-5	CASSIGQGLEKTQYF	TGTGCCAGTAGTATTGGACAGGGGCTGGAGAAGACCCAGTACTTC
NA	TRBD1	TRBV4-3	TRBJ2-3	CASSQDSRGTTDTQYF	TGCGCCAGCAGCCAAGATTCCAGGGGGACCACAGATACGCAGTATTTT
NA	TRBD2	TRBV6-5	TRBJ2-1	CASNTGTSRYNEQFF	TGTGCCAGCAACACCGGGACTAGTCGATATAATGAGCAGTTCTTC
NA	NA	TRBV27	TRBJ2-1	CAARPGLSLYNEQFF	TGTGCCGCGCGACCGGGACTTAGCCTCTACAATGAGCAGTTCTTC
NA	NA	TRBV7-2	TRBJ1-2	CASSPNAGGPDGYTF	TGTGCCAGCAGCCCAAACGCGGGTGGCCCTGATGGCTACACCTTC
NA	NA	TRBV19	TRBJ2-7	CASSKGSSYEQYF	TGTGCCAGTAGTAAAGGGAGCTCCTACGAGCAGTACTTC
NA	TRBD1	TRBV5-1	TRBJ2-1	CASRPQTGVIMDEQFF	TGCGCCAGCAGACCCCAGACAGGGGTAATAATGGATGAGCAGTTCTTC
NA	NA	TRBV4-1	TRBJ2-2	CASSQVGGPGELFF	TGCGCCAGCAGCCAAGTTGGAGGGCCCGGGGAGCTGTTTTTT
NA	NA	TRBV10-3	TRBJ1-2	CAISGNQDKDYYGYTF	TGTGCCATCAGTGGAAACCAGGATAAAGATTACTATGGCTACACCTTC
NA	TRBD1	TRBV25-1	TRBJ2-1	CASSAPGTDNEQFF	TGTGCCAGCAGTGCCCCCGGGACAGACAATGAGCAGTTCTTC
once	TRBD2	TRBV30	TRBJ2-3	CASQREAGTDTQYF	TGTGCCAGCCAGCGGGAGGCGGGCACAGATACGCAGTATTTT
NA	NA	TRBV5-6	TRBJ1-1	CASRPPFGGRDTEAFF	TGTGCCAGCAGACCGCCCTTTGGTGGGAGAGACACTGAAGCTTTCTTT
NA	TRBD2	TRBV5-6	TRBJ2-2	CASSSGLAATGELFF	TGTGCCAGCAGCTCGGGACTAGCGGCCACCGGGGAGCTGTTTTTT
once	TRBD1	TRBV19	TRBJ2-6	CASRVRGTGGKGANVLTF	TGTGCCAGTCGCGTCCGCGGGACAGGGGGCAAGGGGGCCAACGTCCTGACTTTC
NA	NA	TRBV28	TRBJ2-7	CASSLQGLTTEQYF	TGTGCCAGCAGTCTTCAGGGACTGACTACGGAGCAGTACTTC
NA	TRBD2	TRBV19	TRBJ2-2	CASSPSGRAVGELFF	TGTGCCAGTAGTCCTAGCGGGAGGGCCGTTGGGGAGCTGTTTTTT
few	TRBD2	TRBV7-2	TRBJ2-7	CASSLSGRGEQYF	TGTGCCAGCAGCCTCAGCGGGAGGGGGGAGCAGTACTTC
NA	TRBD2	TRBV5-1	TRBJ2-1	CASSWLAGAVGSYNEQFF	TGCGCCAGCAGCTGGCTAGCGGGAGCTGTAGGGTCCTACAATGAGCAGTTCTTC
NA	TRBD1	TRBV6-5	TRBJ2-7	CASSLTGRTYEQYF	TGTGCCAGCAGTCTGACAGGGCGCACATACGAGCAGTACTTC
NA	NA	TRBV30	TRBJ2-1	CAWSLAGSQFF	TGTGCCTGGAGTCTCGCCGGGAGCCAGTTCTTC
NA	NA	TRBV7-6	TRBJ2-7	CASSLARARGDYEQYF	TGTGCCAGCAGCTTAGCCCGGGCCAGGGGGGACTACGAGCAGTACTTC
NA	TRBD1	TRBV28	TRBJ2-2	CASTYRGTGELFF	TGTGCCAGCACCTACAGGGGCACCGGGGAGCTGTTTTTT
NA	NA	TRBV9	TRBJ2-7	CASSVASRSYEQYF	TGTGCCAGCAGCGTAGCTAGCAGGTCCTACGAGCAGTACTTC
NA	TRBD1	TRBV5-1	TRBJ2-2	CASSSKQGRRVGELFF	TGCGCCAGCAGCTCGAAACAGGGGAGAAGGGTCGGGGAGCTGTTTTTT
NA	TRBD1	TRBV2	TRBJ1-5	CASRSSAGTGNQPQHF	TGTGCCAGCAGATCTTCAGCCGGGACAGGGAATCAGCCCCAGCATTTT
NA	NA	TRBV5-6	TRBJ1-5	CASTKEGNQPQHF	TGTGCCAGCACCAAGGAGGGGAATCAGCCCCAGCATTTT
NA	TRBD1	TRBV5-4	TRBJ1-2	CASSVRDRGPASSF	TGTGCCAGCAGCGTCCGGGACAGGGGGCCCGCGTCCTCCTTC
NA	NA	TRBV6-1	TRBJ2-1	CASTWTGVREQFF	TGTGCCAGCACTTGGACGGGAGTGCGGGAGCAGTTCTTC
NA	NA	TRBV4-3	TRBJ2-1	CASSPGWGSDNEQFF	TGCGCCAGCAGCCCTGGCTGGGGCTCCGACAATGAGCAGTTCTTC
NA	NA	TRBV11-2	TRBJ2-3	CASRGATDTQYF	TGTGCCAGCAGAGGAGCCACAGATACGCAGTATTTT
NA	NA	TRBV30	TRBJ1-3	CAWSGVGGNTIYF	TGTGCCTGGTCAGGGGTGGGAGGAAACACCATATATTTT
NA	NA	TRBV28	TRBJ1-2	CASSFLDRKHYGYTF	TGTGCCAGCAGTTTTCTAGACAGGAAGCACTATGGCTACACCTTC
once	NA	TRBV28	TRBJ1-3	CASRPNRVNSGNTIYF	TGTGCCAGCAGACCGAACAGGGTCAACTCTGGAAACACCATATATTTT